The 30 T cell receptor beta chains below come from one sample, sequenced in a study of blood T cell repertoires in COVID-19. The assay was immunoSEQ multiplex PCR, and TCRdb's table has in-frame clones only and misses some. The sample shows about 200,000 clones, roughly nine tenths of them seen only once. Sequenced input: peripheral blood. All receptors come from a woman in her 70s with acute or convalescent COVID-19.

The DNA for the CDR3 is TGTGCCACCTCATACGACAGGGGGAGGGCTGAAAAACTGTTTTTT. As protein: CATSYDRGRAEKLFF. This chain joins TRBV2 and TRBJ1-4, with TRBD1 matching 9 bases. After removal of 10 bases from V and 7 bases from J, the junction contained 13 bases not matched to a gene. The germline gives CDR1 SNHLY, CDR2 FYNNEI. CDR3 length equals 15 residues.

Of note for this clone: The same CDR3 arises from other DNA sequences in this sample as well. The V and J genes are TRBV9 and TRBJ2-1; D not resolved. Germline CDR1 SGDLS, CDR2 YYNGEE. The germline V and J ends were trimmed by 0 bases and 5 bases, with 6 bases remaining between them. This CDR3 is 13 amino acids long. The CDR3 region has the DNA TGTGCCAGCAGCGTAGGACTTGACAATGAGCAGTTCTTC. Residues: CASSVGLDNEQFF.

The chain carries TRBV5-6 and TRBJ1-2; maybe TRBD1 (5 bases). Trimming took 4 bases from V and 3 from J, leaving 13 bases between them. CDR1 is SGHDT, CDR2 YYEEEE, per germline. This CDR3 has 14 amino acids. This chain's CDR3 is CASSPREYYYGYTF. In nucleotides, the CDR3 is TGTGCCAGCAGCCCCAGGGAATACTACTATGGCTACACCTTC. Complete variable domain (other parts from reference TRBV5-6 and TRBJ1-2): DAGVTQSPTHLIKTRGQQVTLRCSPKSGHDTVSWYQQALGQGPQFIFQYYEEEERQRGNFPDRFSGHQFPNYSSELNVNALLLGDSALYLCASSPREYYYGYTFGSGTRLTVV.

The genes are TRBV18 and TRBJ1-1; 9 bases agree with TRBD1. This CDR3 has 16 residues. The V gene's germline CDR1 is KGHSH and CDR2 LQKENI. Losses at the gene ends were 1 base for V and 11 bases for J; bases not matched to a gene: 14. As DNA, the CDR3 is TGTGCCAGCTCACCACTTCCAGGGGGACAGGGTGAATTTGCTTTCTTT. Its protein product is CASSPLPGGQGEFAFF.

V and J are TRBV5-1 and TRBJ2-3; TRBD2 matches at 8 bases. CDR3 length: 15 amino acids. Looked up from germline, CDR1 is SGHRS and CDR2 is YFSETQ. V was pared by 4 bases and J by 0 bases, with 4 bases of the junction left unmatched. The CDR3 nucleotides are TGCGCCAGCAGCCCGGGGGGGCAAAGCACAGATACGCAGTATTTT. It translates to CASSPGGQSTDTQYF.

V gene TRBV6-1 combines with J gene TRBJ2-1; 8 bases agree with TRBD1. This CDR3 has 14 residues. Germline V gene data show CDR1 as MNHNS and CDR2 as SASEGT. Germline trimming cut 3 bases from V and 8 bases from J; bases unmatched to any gene: 6. CDR3 region: CASSDRTGNYEQFF. The DNA for the CDR3 is TGTGCCAGCAGTGATAGGACAGGGAACTATGAGCAGTTCTTC.

V gene TRBV10-3 combines with J gene TRBJ1-1, with D possibly being TRBD1 (5 bases). CDR3 size: 11 residues. Trimming shortened V by 8 bases and J by 5 bases, and 9 bases separated the two germline ends. Germline loops: CDR1 ENHRY, CDR2 SYGVKD. The chain's CDR3 is CAIGGGTEAFF. The DNA for the CDR3 is TGTGCCATCGGGGGAGGGACTGAAGCTTTCTTT.

The chain combines TRBV18 with TRBJ2-7, with D possibly matching TRBD2 (6 bases). The CDR3 is 14 amino acids. Trimming took 2 bases from V and 2 from J, leaving 10 bases between them. Germline-derived CDR1 and CDR2 are KGHSH and LQKENI. The CDR3 nucleotides are TGTGCCAGCTCACCATTGGAGGGAACCTACGAGCAGTACTTC. Protein product: CASSPLEGTYEQYF.

This clone was seen only once. The V and J genes are TRBV28 and TRBJ1-5; the D gene is possibly TRBD1 (5 bases). The V gene's germline CDR1 is MDHEN and CDR2 SYDVKM. The CDR3 is 17 amino acids. Trimming stripped 8 bases from V and 0 bases from J, with 20 bases between. The DNA for the CDR3 is TGTGCCAGCTCTGTCGCGGGGCCGGGGCTTAGCAATCAGCCCCAGCATTTT. The encoded protein is CASSVAGPGLSNQPQHF.

The V gene is TRBV27, the J gene TRBJ2-1; 9 bases align to TRBD1. V shed 5 bases, J shed 5 bases, and the junction held 7 bases outside the gene matches. CDR1 is MNHEY and CDR2 is SMNVEV in the germline V gene (reference sequence). The CDR3 has 15 amino acids. CDR3 residues: CASSTRQGVHNEQFF. DNA of the CDR3: TGTGCCAGCAGTACCCGACAGGGGGTTCACAATGAGCAGTTCTTC.

CDR3 amino acids: CASSLHAGEGGELFF. The CDR3 DNA is TGTGCCAGCAGCTTACATGCGGGGGAGGGCGGGGAGCTGTTTTTT. This chain connects TRBV11-3 to TRBJ2-2; 7 bases fit TRBD2. Germline values: CDR1 SGHNT, CDR2 YENEEA. Germline trimming cut 2 bases from V and 7 bases from J; bases unmatched to any gene: 7. CDR3 length: 15 amino acids.

This chain links TRBV6-6 with TRBJ1-5; 7 positions match TRBD1. J gave up 4 bases and V 2 bases, and 5 bases lay outside the gene matches. Germline V CDR1 and CDR2: MNHNY, SVGAGI (reference sequence). This CDR3 is built from 15 residues. CDR3: CASSYAGQSNQPQHF. The CDR3 DNA reads TGTGCCAGCAGTTACGCGGGACAGAGTAATCAGCCCCAGCATTTT.

The chain uses TRBV29-1 and TRBJ1-2; 7 positions match TRBD1. The CDR3 spans 15 residues. Germline CDR1 is SQVTM and CDR2 is ANQGSEA. V gave up 0 bases and J gave up 7 bases; unmatched junction bases: 11. The CDR3: CSVEEQDRYSSGYTF. The CDR3 region has the DNA TGCAGCGTTGAAGAACAGGACAGGTATTCCTCTGGCTACACCTTC.

This clone came up a few times. The chain joins TRBV19 to TRBJ1-6, with TRBD1 identical over 7 bases. The CDR3 spans 11 residues. Germline V gene sequence: CDR1 LNHDA, CDR2 SQIVND (reference sequence). J lost 14 bases, V lost 7 bases, and 5 bases had no gene match. The CDR3 DNA reads as TGTGCCAGTACACAGGGGCTCGCCCTCCACTTT. Translating it yields CASTQGLALHF.

The chain recombines TRBV5-1 with TRBJ2-1; no clear D gene. CDR1 is SGHRS, CDR2 YFSETQ, per germline. V lost 3 bases to trimming and J lost 6 bases, with 16 bases between them. The CDR3 spans 15 residues. The CDR3 DNA sequence: TGCGCCAGCAGCTCCCTCTCGAGACAAAGCAATGAGCAGTTCTTC. It encodes CASSSLSRQSNEQFF.

The count of this clone is one. Within the sample, other DNA sequences also encode this same CDR3. V usage is TRBV5-1 and J usage is TRBJ2-3; D perhaps matches TRBD1 (5 bases). V was shortened by 0 bases and J by 2 bases, with 7 bases between the two germline ends. CDR1 SGHRS and CDR2 YFSETQ come from the germline V gene. The CDR3 consists of 14 residues. CDR3 residues: CASSLGQPTDTQYF. In DNA form, the CDR3 reads TGCGCCAGCAGCTTGGGACAGCCCACAGATACGCAGTATTTT.

This clone has a single count. V usage is TRBV12-5 and J usage is TRBJ1-6; D call uncertain. The CDR3 has 15 residues. V was trimmed by 2 bases and J by 10 bases, leaving 15 bases between them. CDR1 is LGHNT and CDR2 is FRNRAP in the germline V gene. CDR3 sequence reads: CASGLIGRRRSPLHF. In DNA, the CDR3 is TGTGCTAGTGGTTTGATTGGGAGAAGGCGGTCACCCCTCCACTTT.

This chain joins TRBV24-1 and TRBJ2-1, with 11 bases identical to TRBD2. Germline V gives CDR1 KGHDR, CDR2 SFDVKD. V gave up 2 bases and J gave up 6 bases; unmatched junction bases: 5. The CDR3 contains 16 residues. The CDR3 protein is CATSDSGTSGFNEQFF. CDR3 nucleotide sequence: TGTGCCACCAGTGATTCCGGGACTAGCGGTTTCAATGAGCAGTTCTTC.

The chain joins TRBV7-3 to TRBJ2-1; 10 nucleotides agree with TRBD2. CDR1 is SGHTA and CDR2 is FQGTGA in the germline V gene. The CDR3 has 14 residues. J was trimmed by 4 bases and V by 5 bases; bases with no gene match: 2. This chain's CDR3 is CASSPLAGYNEQFF. In DNA, the CDR3 is TGTGCCAGCAGCCCACTAGCGGGGTACAATGAGCAGTTCTTC.

The table lists this clone with a count of one. This sequence joins TRBV5-4 and TRBJ2-7; 10 bases are shared with TRBD1. Germline V CDR1 and CDR2: SGHNT, YYREEE (reference sequence). The V segment lost 4 bases and the J segment 5 bases; nucleotides outside the gene matches: 9. The CDR3 consists of 15 residues. The CDR3 loop reads CASSRGDRGINEQYF. CDR3 nucleotides: TGTGCCAGCAGCCGGGGGGACAGGGGTATCAACGAGCAGTACTTC.

V gene TRBV5-4 combines with J gene TRBJ2-7, with TRBD1 matching over 7 bases. Looked up from germline, CDR1 is SGHNT and CDR2 is YYREEE (reference sequence). V lost 2 bases, J lost 3 bases, and 5 bases stayed unmatched. This CDR3 region has 14 residues. The DNA for the CDR3 is TGTGCCAGCAGCTTTTGGGACAGCAACTACGAGCAGTACTTC. Its protein is CASSFWDSNYEQYF.

V usage is TRBV5-1 and J usage is TRBJ1-1; TRBD1 might be the D (5 bases). The germline V and J ends were trimmed by 5 bases and 7 bases, with 15 bases remaining between them. Germline values: CDR1 SGHRS, CDR2 YFSETQ. The CDR3 totals 13 residues. The CDR3 coding sequence is TGCGCCAGCAGTGTCGTCGGAGGGGATGAAGCTTTCTTT. Translated: CASSVVGGDEAFF.

The V and J genes are TRBV19 and TRBJ1-5; 8 bases fit TRBD1. The CDR3 loop spans 16 amino acids. The V gene end was trimmed by 8 bases and the J gene end by 6 bases; junction bases not matched to a gene: 15. Per germline, CDR1 LNHDA and CDR2 SQIVND (reference sequence). CDR3 bases: TGTGCCAGTGGAGGAACCGGGACAGGAATCAGTCAGCCCCAGCATTTT. It translates to CASGGTGTGISQPQHF.

The rearrangement links TRBV28 to TRBJ1-3; 7 bases match TRBD1. The CDR3 covers 14 residues. The germline V gene encodes CDR1 MDHEN and CDR2 SYDVKM. Trimming at V came to 6 bases and at J to 5 bases, leaving 7 bases not matched to a gene. The chain's CDR3 is CASSRQGYRNTIYF. The CDR3, as DNA: TGTGCCAGCAGCCGACAGGGTTATCGAAACACCATATATTTT.

V usage is TRBV18 and J usage is TRBJ1-6, with D perhaps TRBD1 (6 bases). The CDR3 sequence is 15 residues long. Germline V lookup: CDR1 KGHSH, CDR2 LQKENI. V was clipped by 3 bases and J by 8 bases, with 14 bases between them. The CDR3 spells CASSPSQGHYSPLHF. For the CDR3, the DNA is TGTGCCAGCTCACCGTCACAGGGACACTATTCACCCCTCCACTTT.

This sequence joins TRBV5-4 and TRBJ1-2; 7 positions agree with TRBD1. The germline gives CDR1 SGHNT, CDR2 YYREEE (reference sequence). With 0 bases clipped from V and 8 bases from J, the junction kept 10 bases outside the gene matches. This CDR3 spans 15 amino acids. The CDR3 bases are TGTGCCAGCAGCTTGGGCCTTACAGGGGATGCGGGCTACACCTTC. It yields the protein CASSLGLTGDAGYTF.

This chain joins TRBV9 and TRBJ2-2; 8 bases are a match to TRBD2. Germline-derived CDR1 and CDR2 are SGDLS and YYNGEE. The CDR3 spans 16 residues. Unmatched junction bases numbered 6, after V lost 4 bases and J lost 1 base. This chain's CDR3 is CASSLQRGQNTGELFF. Written as DNA, the CDR3 is TGTGCCAGCAGCCTACAGCGGGGGCAGAACACCGGGGAGCTGTTTTTT.

This chain joins TRBV28 and TRBJ2-7, with D possibly matching TRBD2 (6 bases). The V gene's germline CDR1 is MDHEN and CDR2 SYDVKM. CDR3 length: 13 amino acids. Trimming stripped 1 base from V and 7 bases from J, with 11 bases between. The CDR3 region has the DNA TGTGCCAGCAGTTTATCGGGGACTGTTGAGCAGTACTTC. It encodes CASSLSGTVEQYF.

This chain links TRBV18 with TRBJ1-3, with a tentative D call TRBD1 (5 bases). Trimming removed 4 bases from V and 2 bases from J, with 15 bases in between. The CDR3 has 16 amino acids. In germline, CDR1 is KGHSH, CDR2 LQKENI. CDR3 in amino acids: CASSRAGTKTGNTIYF. Written as DNA, the CDR3 is TGTGCCAGCTCACGCGCCGGGACTAAAACTGGAAACACCATATATTTT.

The chain carries TRBV6-4 and TRBJ1-1, with 8 positions matching TRBD1. With 6 bases clipped from V and 1 base from J, the junction kept 16 bases outside the gene matches. The CDR3 has 18 residues. Germline V CDR1 and CDR2: MRHNA, SNTAGT. The CDR3 region has the DNA TGTGCCAGCAGCGAAACTTTTAAAACCGGGACAGGGAACACTGAAGCTTTCTTT. Translating it yields CASSETFKTGTGNTEAFF.